A few counts support the clone carrying this T cell receptor beta chain. The sample is drawn from a study of regulatory T cells in long-lasting Graves disease. Building of the TCR beta libraries involved iRepertoire HTBI primers and Arm-PCR of CDR3 regions. One entry per CDR3 protein results from TCRdb running MiXCR on the multiplex PCR reads. The sample lists under 450,000 distinct CDR3 sequences, 20% to 25% occurring once. This CDR3 spans 16 amino acids. Per germline, CDR1 SGHVS and CDR2 FNYEAQ. J gave up 2 bases and V 4 bases, and 10 bases lay outside the gene matches. Time point of the sample: persistent/refractory GD, antithyroid drugs over 5 years with positive TRAb. The TCR library used RNA extracted from PBMCs. By American Thyroid Association guidelines, Graves' disease was diagnosed in the cohort.

The source is a woman in her thirties or forties with Graves disease. V usage is TRBV7-6 and J usage is TRBJ2-7; 8 positions match TRBD2. Material: peripheral blood mononuclear cells (PBMCs), obtained when the disease was refractory, from a patient treated with antithyroid drugs. CDR3 sequence (DNA): TGTGCCAGCAGCTCCCCAAGGGCGGGAGGCCCCTACGAGCAGTACTTC. This gives the protein CASSSPRAGGPYEQYF. Full variable domain (outside the CDR3, taken from reference TRBV7-6 and TRBJ2-7): GAGVSQSPRYKVTKRGQDVALRCDPISGHVSLYWYRQALGQGPEFLTYFNYEAQQDKSGLPNDRFSAERPEGSISTLTIQRTEQRDSAMYRCASSSPRAGGPYEQYFGPGTRLTVT.